These 23 T cell receptor beta chains were sequenced from one sample in a study of cytomegalovirus exposure and HLA in healthy donors. Both 60 Vbeta primers and 13 Jbeta primers went into the PCR. Some clones are missing from TCRdb's copy, which holds only in-frame ones; the method was immunoSEQ multiplex PCR. This repertoire shows around 130,000 clones, 80% found once; its top ten account for approximately 4%. The specimen sequenced was PBMCs. These receptors originate from a woman in her thirties or forties in good health and CMV-seronegative.

The rearrangement links TRBV6-4 to TRBJ2-1; TRBD1 matches at 12 bases. Germline CDR1 reads MRHNA; CDR2 reads SNTAGT. The CDR3 extends over 13 amino acids. After removal of 8 bases from V and 8 bases from J, the junction contained 4 bases not matched to a gene. DNA for the CDR3: TGTGCCAGCTCGGGACAGGGGGCCGATGAGCAGTTCTTC. This codes for CASSGQGADEQFF.

The chain joins TRBV7-9 to TRBJ2-1, with 10 bases lining up with TRBD2. The CDR3 loop spans 16 amino acids. Germline trimming cut 2 bases from V and 7 bases from J; bases unmatched to any gene: 8. CDR1 SEHNR and CDR2 FQNEAQ come from the germline V gene (reference sequence). CDR3 sequence: CASSLLASGRVNEQFF. DNA for the CDR3: TGTGCCAGCAGCTTATTGGCCAGCGGGAGGGTTAATGAGCAGTTCTTC.

The genes are TRBV27 and TRBJ2-5; 8 bases map to TRBD1. V gave up 6 bases and J gave up 5 bases; unmatched junction bases: 11. The CDR3 length is 15 residues. In germline, CDR1 is MNHEY, CDR2 SMNVEV (reference sequence). Here the CDR3 DNA reads TGTGCCAGCAGCATATTCCAGGGGGCGCCGGAGACCCAGTACTTC. Residues: CASSIFQGAPETQYF.

This chain connects TRBV4-3 to TRBJ2-1; TRBD2 aligns across 8 bases. Germline CDR1 LGHNA, CDR2 YSLEER. The V gene end was trimmed by 0 bases and the J gene end by 8 bases; junction bases not matched to a gene: 9. This CDR3 is built from 16 residues. Here the CDR3 reads CASSQDPGRAVDEQFF. DNA for the CDR3: TGCGCCAGCAGCCAAGATCCCGGGAGGGCCGTCGATGAGCAGTTCTTC.

In DNA, the CDR3 is TGTGCCAGCAGTGCCTCCCCTAGCGGGGGTAAGGATGAGCAGTTCTTC. This codes for CASSASPSGGKDEQFF. The chain uses TRBV2 and TRBJ2-1, with 10 nucleotides matching TRBD2. CDR1 is SNHLY and CDR2 is FYNNEI in the germline V gene. The CDR3 sequence is 16 residues long. The V gene end was trimmed by 4 bases and the J gene end by 8 bases; junction bases not matched to a gene: 11.

V gene TRBV21-1 combines with J gene TRBJ1-5; the table calls TRBD1, which could not be checked here. TRBV21-1 is reported as a pseudogene. CDR3 length equals 14 residues. The CDR3 coding sequence is TGTGCCAGCAGCAAAGAGGGGTCGAGGCAGCCCCAGCATTTT. This translates into CASSKEGSRQPQHF.

The chain combines TRBV6-5 with TRBJ1-1; the D gene is possibly TRBD1 (5 bases). The CDR3 sequence is 13 residues long. The germline V gene has CDR1 MNHEY and CDR2 SVGAGI. V gave up 5 bases and J gave up 7 bases, with 14 bases separating them. The CDR3 loop is CASSTTVPYEAFF. As DNA, the CDR3 is TGTGCCAGCAGTACGACAGTACCTTATGAAGCTTTCTTT.

The table lists this clone with a few counts. The rearrangement joins TRBV5-4 to TRBJ2-6, with 8 bases aligning to TRBD2. V trimming: 0 bases; J trimming: 0 bases; junction bases outside the gene matches: 2. CDR1 and CDR2 from the germline V gene are SGHNT and YYREEE (reference sequence). The CDR3 has 17 residues. CDR3 sequence: CASSLVAGGSGANVLTF. The DNA for the CDR3 is TGTGCCAGCAGCTTGGTGGCGGGAGGCTCTGGGGCCAACGTCCTGACTTTC.

The V gene is TRBV12-5, the J gene TRBJ2-7; 11 bases agree with TRBD2. J was trimmed by 0 bases and V by 1 base; bases with no gene match: 5. CDR3 length: 17 amino acids. The germline gives CDR1 LGHNT, CDR2 FRNRAP. CDR3 in DNA: TGTGCTAGTGGTTTGGCGGTAGCGGGAGGGAGCTCCTACGAGCAGTACTTC. Amino acid sequence: CASGLAVAGGSSYEQYF.

This chain links TRBV2 with TRBJ1-4, with D maybe TRBD1 (6 bases). Trimming took 5 bases from V and 5 from J, leaving 12 bases between them. The CDR3 has 14 residues. CDR1 and CDR2 from the germline V gene are SNHLY and FYNNEI. CDR3 sequence reads: CASSNGQLNEKLFF. In DNA form, the CDR3 reads TGTGCCAGCAGTAACGGACAGTTAAATGAAAAACTGTTTTTT.

This chain links TRBV6-1 with TRBJ1-5; 7 bases align to TRBD1. The junction had 6 bases not matched to a gene; V was cut back by 7 bases and J by 0 bases. CDR1 MNHNS and CDR2 SASEGT come from the germline V gene. The CDR3 is 15 amino acids. The CDR3 loop reads CASKMTGHSNQPQHF. Written as DNA, the CDR3 is TGTGCCAGCAAAATGACAGGGCATAGCAATCAGCCCCAGCATTTT.

The chain employs TRBV18 and TRBJ2-7; D is undetermined. This CDR3 is 13 amino acids long. Germline CDR1 KGHSH, CDR2 LQKENI. Deletions cut 6 bases from V and 6 bases from J, with 15 bases between. CDR3 sequence (DNA): TGTGCCAGCTCCCCGTCGGTCTGGAGCGAGCAGTACTTC. Translation: CASSPSVWSEQYF.

The chain has TRBV6-5 and TRBJ1-2; TRBD1 aligns across 11 bases. CDR1 and CDR2 (germline): MNHEY, SVGAGI. The CDR3 is made up of 14 amino acids. The V segment lost 6 bases and the J segment 2 bases; nucleotides outside the gene matches: 2. CDR3 coding DNA: TGTGCCAGCAGACGGGACAGGGGGAACTATGGCTACACCTTC. As protein: CASRRDRGNYGYTF.

The chain joins TRBV5-1 to TRBJ2-1; maybe TRBD1 (5 bases). Trimming cost V 1 base and J 1 base, with 9 bases left between them. CDR1 is SGHRS and CDR2 is YFSETQ in the germline V gene. There are 15 residues in the CDR3. Written as DNA, the CDR3 is TGCGCCAGCAGCTTGTACCCAGGGTCCTACAATGAGCAGTTCTTC. Translation gives CASSLYPGSYNEQFF.

The chain has TRBV28 and TRBJ2-2, with D uncertain. Trimming stripped 7 bases from V and 2 bases from J, with 14 bases between. Looked up from germline, CDR1 is MDHEN and CDR2 is SYDVKM. The CDR3 consists of 15 residues. The CDR3 region has the DNA TGTGCCAGCACCTCAGGCTCCGGTAACACCGGGGAGCTGTTTTTT. This translates into CASTSGSGNTGELFF.

In its sample, this clone was seen a few times. The chain carries TRBV13 and TRBJ2-7; D ambiguous. The CDR3 covers 13 residues. Between the trimmed V and J ends, which lost 5 bases and 2 bases, there was a span of 10 bases. Germline V CDR1 and CDR2: PRHDT, FYEKMQ (reference sequence). CDR3 sequence reads: CASSPPFAYEQYF. In nucleotides, the CDR3 is TGTGCCAGCAGCCCCCCTTTCGCCTACGAGCAGTACTTC.

This clone was counted once. V is TRBV7-9 and J is TRBJ2-5; the match to TRBD1 covers 7 bases. J was trimmed by 4 bases and V by 4 bases; bases with no gene match: 6. The CDR3 runs 14 residues. The germline CDR1 and CDR2 sequences are SEHNR and FQNEAQ (reference sequence). In DNA, the CDR3 is TGTGCCAGCAGCTCGAGGGGGCCGAGAGAGACCCAGTACTTC. It encodes CASSSRGPRETQYF.

V gene TRBV19 combines with J gene TRBJ2-3; the D gene is possibly TRBD1 (5 bases). Germline V gene lookup returns CDR1 LNHDA and CDR2 SQIVND (reference sequence). This CDR3 has 11 amino acids. Trimming took 9 bases from V and 10 from J, leaving 14 bases between them. The CDR3 region is CASSQGRAQYF. The CDR3 DNA follows: TGTGCCAGCTCCCAGGGTAGGGCGCAGTATTTT.

The rearrangement joins TRBV6-5 to TRBJ1-4; 7 bases fit TRBD1. V lost 6 bases, J lost 7 bases, and 11 bases stayed unmatched. The CDR3 contains 15 residues. CDR1 and CDR2 (germline): MNHEY, SVGAGI. Written as DNA, the CDR3 is TGTGCCAGCAGGCCGGGACAGCTCTCTAGTGAAAAACTGTTTTTT. Translated: CASRPGQLSSEKLFF.

The rearrangement links TRBV7-2 to TRBJ1-4, with TRBD1 as a possible D gene (5 bases). The CDR3 sequence is 14 residues long. Germline CDR1 is SGHTA and CDR2 is FQGNSA. V lost 2 bases, J lost 7 bases, and 11 bases lay in between. The CDR3 protein is CASSLRRGGEKLFF. Here the CDR3 DNA reads TGTGCCAGCAGCTTAAGGAGGGGTGGTGAAAAACTGTTTTTT.

This chain joins TRBV28 and TRBJ1-1, with D unresolved. Between the trimmed V and J ends, which lost 3 bases and 0 bases, there was a span of 8 bases. CDR1 MDHEN and CDR2 SYDVKM come from the germline V gene. The CDR3 runs 14 residues. The CDR3: CASSLRAMNTEAFF. The CDR3 bases are TGTGCCAGCAGTTTGCGGGCGATGAACACTGAAGCTTTCTTT.

The chain uses TRBV7-2 and TRBJ2-1, with D maybe TRBD2 (5 bases). This CDR3 has 14 residues. V was cut by 1 base and J by 5 bases, with 9 bases left in between. Germline lookup yields CDR1 SGHTA and CDR2 FQGNSA. This chain's CDR3 is CASSLVGRDNEQFF. DNA for the CDR3: TGTGCCAGCAGCTTAGTTGGGCGGGACAATGAGCAGTTCTTC.

The rearrangement links TRBV19 to TRBJ1-2; D not resolved. Trimming cost V 2 bases and J 3 bases, with 10 bases left between them. The germline V gene encodes CDR1 LNHDA and CDR2 SQIVND (reference sequence). CDR3 length equals 14 residues. CDR3 sequence reads: CASSIHLGDYGYTF. CDR3 nucleotides: TGTGCCAGTAGTATACACCTAGGCGACTATGGCTACACCTTC.